This entry lists 2 T cell receptor beta chains sequenced from one sample in a study of metastatic and nonmetastatic thyroid tumors. TCRdb reanalyzed the PCR reads with MiXCR. This sample has around 21,000 clones, with approximately 22% found just once. Prior to thyroid surgery, none of the patients had received any treatment. The sample consisted of blood. All receptors derive from a male donor with papillary thyroid cancer or a benign thyroid nodule (not recorded which). Some clones in this sample may be carry-over from other donors' samples.

The J gene is TRBJ1-5, the V gene TRBV28; TRBD1 agrees at 10 bases. Trimming took 5 bases from V and 10 from J; bases not matched to a gene: 11. This CDR3 region has 15 residues. Germline V gives CDR1 MDHEN, CDR2 SYDVKM. The CDR3 sequence is CASSPGQGDVHPQHF. The CDR3 DNA reads TGTGCCAGCAGTCCTGGACAGGGGGATGTACATCCCCAGCATTTT.

V is TRBV11-1 and J is TRBJ2-3; D ambiguous. The germline V gene has CDR1 SGHAT and CDR2 FQDESV (reference sequence). Trimming stripped 1 base from V and 1 base from J, with 15 bases between. The CDR3 totals 17 residues. The CDR3 DNA sequence: TGTGCCAGCAGCTTAGGGGTAGGATCTTTTGGCACAGATACGCAGTATTTT. As protein: CASSLGVGSFGTDTQYF.